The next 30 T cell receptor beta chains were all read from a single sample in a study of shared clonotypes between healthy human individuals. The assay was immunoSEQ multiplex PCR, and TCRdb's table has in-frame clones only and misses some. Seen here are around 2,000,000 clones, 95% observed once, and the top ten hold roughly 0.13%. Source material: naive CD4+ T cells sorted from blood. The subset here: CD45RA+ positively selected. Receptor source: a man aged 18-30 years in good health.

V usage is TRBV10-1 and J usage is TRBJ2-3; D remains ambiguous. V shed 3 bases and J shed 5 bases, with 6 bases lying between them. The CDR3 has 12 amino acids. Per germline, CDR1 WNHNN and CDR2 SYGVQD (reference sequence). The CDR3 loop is CASSEDKDTQYF. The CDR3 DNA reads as TGCGCCAGCAGTGAAGATAAAGATACGCAGTATTTT.

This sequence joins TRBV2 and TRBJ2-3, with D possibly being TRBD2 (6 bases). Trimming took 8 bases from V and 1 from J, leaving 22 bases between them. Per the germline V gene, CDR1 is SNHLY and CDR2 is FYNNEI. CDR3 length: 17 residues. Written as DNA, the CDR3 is TGTGCCAGCTTACCGCGACTTTTAGCGGTCGGCACAGATACGCAGTATTTT. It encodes CASLPRLLAVGTDTQYF.

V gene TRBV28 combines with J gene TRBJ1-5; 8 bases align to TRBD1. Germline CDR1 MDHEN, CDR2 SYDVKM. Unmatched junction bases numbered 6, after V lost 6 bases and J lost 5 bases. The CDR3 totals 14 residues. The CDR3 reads CASRFDRGDQPQHF. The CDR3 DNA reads TGTGCCAGCAGGTTCGACAGGGGAGATCAGCCCCAGCATTTT.

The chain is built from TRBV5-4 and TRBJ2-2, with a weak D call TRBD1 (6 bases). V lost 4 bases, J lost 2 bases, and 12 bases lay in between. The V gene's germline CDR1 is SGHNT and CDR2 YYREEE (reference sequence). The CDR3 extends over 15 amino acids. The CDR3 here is CASSPGHVNTGELFF. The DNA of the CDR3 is TGTGCCAGCAGCCCGGGACATGTAAACACCGGGGAGCTGTTTTTT. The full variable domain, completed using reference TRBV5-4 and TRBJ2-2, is ETGVTQSPTHLIKTRGQQVTLRCSSQSGHNTVSWYQQALGQGPQFIFQYYREEENGRGNFPPRFSGLQFPNYSSELNVNALELDDSALYLCASSPGHVNTGELFFGEGSRLTVL.

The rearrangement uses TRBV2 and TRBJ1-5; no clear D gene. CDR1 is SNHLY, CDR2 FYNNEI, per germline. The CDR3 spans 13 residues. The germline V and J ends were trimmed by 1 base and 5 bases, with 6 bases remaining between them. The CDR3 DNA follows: TGTGCCAGCAGTGAAGTTGGGTATCAGCCCCAGCATTTT. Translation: CASSEVGYQPQHF.

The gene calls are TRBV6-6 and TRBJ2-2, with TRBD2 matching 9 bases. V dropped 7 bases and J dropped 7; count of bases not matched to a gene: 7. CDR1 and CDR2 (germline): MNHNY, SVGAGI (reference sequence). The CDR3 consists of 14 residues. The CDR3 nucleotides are TGTGCCAGCAATGGACTAGCGAAGGGCGGGGAGCTGTTTTTT. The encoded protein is CASNGLAKGGELFF.

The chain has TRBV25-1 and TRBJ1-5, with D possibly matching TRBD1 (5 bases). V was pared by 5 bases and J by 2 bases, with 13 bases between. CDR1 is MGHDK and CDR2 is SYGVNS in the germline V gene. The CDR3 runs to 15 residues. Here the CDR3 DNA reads TGTGCCAGCAGTCCTGGGGACGTTGGCAATCAGCCCCAGCATTTT. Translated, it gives CASSPGDVGNQPQHF.

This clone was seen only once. The CDR3 DNA follows: TGTGCCAGCAGCGTAGATCCGGGGACCTACGAGCAGTACTTC. Amino acid sequence: CASSVDPGTYEQYF. The chain couples TRBV9 to TRBJ2-7; perhaps TRBD2 as D (5 bases). CDR1 is SGDLS and CDR2 is YYNGEE in the germline V gene. This CDR3 has 14 residues. Trimming cost V 0 bases and J 2 bases, with 9 bases left between them.

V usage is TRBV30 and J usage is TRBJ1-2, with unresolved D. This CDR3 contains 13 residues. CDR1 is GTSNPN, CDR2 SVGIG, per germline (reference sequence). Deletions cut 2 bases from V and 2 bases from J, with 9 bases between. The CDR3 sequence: CAWSLLENYGYTF. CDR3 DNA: TGTGCCTGGAGTTTACTAGAGAACTATGGCTACACCTTC.

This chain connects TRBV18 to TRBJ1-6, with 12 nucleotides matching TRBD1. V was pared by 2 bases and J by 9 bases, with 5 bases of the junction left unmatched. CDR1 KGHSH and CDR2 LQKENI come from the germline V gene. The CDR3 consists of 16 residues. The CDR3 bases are TGTGCCAGCTCACCAACAGCGGGACAGGGGGCTTCACCCCTCCACTTT. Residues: CASSPTAGQGASPLHF.

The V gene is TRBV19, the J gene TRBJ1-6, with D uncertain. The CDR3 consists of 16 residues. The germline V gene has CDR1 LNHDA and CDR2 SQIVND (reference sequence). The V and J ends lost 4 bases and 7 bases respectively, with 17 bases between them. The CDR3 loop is CASSTTTIPPNSPLHF. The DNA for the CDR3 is TGTGCCAGTAGTACGACAACGATTCCTCCGAATTCACCCCTCCACTTT.

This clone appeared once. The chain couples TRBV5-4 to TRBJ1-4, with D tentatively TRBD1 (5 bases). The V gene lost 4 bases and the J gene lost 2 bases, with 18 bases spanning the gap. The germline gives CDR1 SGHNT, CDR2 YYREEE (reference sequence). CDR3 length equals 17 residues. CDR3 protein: CASSIAGGGRTNEKLFF. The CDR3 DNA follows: TGTGCCAGCAGCATTGCCGGCGGGGGTCGGACTAATGAAAAACTGTTTTTT.

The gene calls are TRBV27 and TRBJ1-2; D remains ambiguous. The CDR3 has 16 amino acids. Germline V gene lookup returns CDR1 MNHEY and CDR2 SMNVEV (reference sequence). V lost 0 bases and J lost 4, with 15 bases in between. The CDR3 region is CASSLSRLAGIYGYTF. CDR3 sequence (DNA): TGTGCCAGCAGTTTATCGAGACTCGCTGGTATCTATGGCTACACCTTC.

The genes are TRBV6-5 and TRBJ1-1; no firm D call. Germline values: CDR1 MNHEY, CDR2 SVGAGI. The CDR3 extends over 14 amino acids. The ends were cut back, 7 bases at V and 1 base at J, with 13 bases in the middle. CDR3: CASTRQQRNTEAFF. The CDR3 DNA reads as TGTGCCAGCACCCGGCAACAGAGGAACACTGAAGCTTTCTTT.

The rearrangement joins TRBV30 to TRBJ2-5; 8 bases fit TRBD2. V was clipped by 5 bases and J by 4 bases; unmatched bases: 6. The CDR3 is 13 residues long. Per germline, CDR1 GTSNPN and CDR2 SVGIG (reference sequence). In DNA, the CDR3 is TGTGCCTGGGGGGTGCTAGCGGGAGAGACCCAGTACTTC. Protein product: CAWGVLAGETQYF.

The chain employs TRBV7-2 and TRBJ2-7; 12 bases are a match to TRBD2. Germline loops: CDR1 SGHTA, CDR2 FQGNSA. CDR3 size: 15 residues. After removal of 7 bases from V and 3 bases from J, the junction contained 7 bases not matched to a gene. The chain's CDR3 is CASIMTSGSFYEQYF. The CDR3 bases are TGTGCCAGCATCATGACTAGCGGGAGTTTCTACGAGCAGTACTTC. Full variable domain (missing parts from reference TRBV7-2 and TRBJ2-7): GAGVSQSPSNKVTEKGKDVELRCDPISGHTALYWYRQSLGQGLEFLIYFQGNSAPDKSGLPSDRFSAERTGGSVSTLTIQRTQQEDSAVYLCASIMTSGSFYEQYFGPGTRLTVT.

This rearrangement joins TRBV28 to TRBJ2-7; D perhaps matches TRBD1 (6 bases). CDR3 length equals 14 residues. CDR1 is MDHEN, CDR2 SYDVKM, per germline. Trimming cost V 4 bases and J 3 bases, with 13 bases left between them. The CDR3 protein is CASSSTGQLYEQYF. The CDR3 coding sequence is TGTGCCAGCAGTTCCACGGGACAACTCTACGAGCAGTACTTC.

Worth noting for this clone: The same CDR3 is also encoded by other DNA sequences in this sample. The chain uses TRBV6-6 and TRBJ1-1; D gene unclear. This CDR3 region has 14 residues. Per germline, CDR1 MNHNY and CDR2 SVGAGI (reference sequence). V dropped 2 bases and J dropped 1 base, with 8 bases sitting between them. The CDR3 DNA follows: TGTGCCAGCAGTTACCCGGAGGGGAACACTGAAGCTTTCTTT. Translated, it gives CASSYPEGNTEAFF.

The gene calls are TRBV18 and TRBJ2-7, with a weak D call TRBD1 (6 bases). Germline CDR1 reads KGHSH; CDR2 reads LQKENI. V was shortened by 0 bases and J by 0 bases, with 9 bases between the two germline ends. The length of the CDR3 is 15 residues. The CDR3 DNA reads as TGTGCCAGCTCACCACCGCACAGGGCCTCCTACGAGCAGTACTTC. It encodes CASSPPHRASYEQYF.

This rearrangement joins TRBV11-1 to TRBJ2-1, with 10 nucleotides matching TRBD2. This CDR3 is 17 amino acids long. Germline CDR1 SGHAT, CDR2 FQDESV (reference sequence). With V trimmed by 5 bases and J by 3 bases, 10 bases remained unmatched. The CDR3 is CASSPTQPSGGYNEQFF. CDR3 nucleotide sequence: TGTGCCAGCAGCCCAACCCAGCCTAGCGGGGGCTACAATGAGCAGTTCTTC.

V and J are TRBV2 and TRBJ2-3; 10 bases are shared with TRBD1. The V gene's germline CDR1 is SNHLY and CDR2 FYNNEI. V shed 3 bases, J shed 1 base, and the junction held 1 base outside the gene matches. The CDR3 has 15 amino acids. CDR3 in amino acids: CASSDGTGGTDTQYF. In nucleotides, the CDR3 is TGTGCCAGCAGTGACGGGACAGGGGGCACAGATACGCAGTATTTT.

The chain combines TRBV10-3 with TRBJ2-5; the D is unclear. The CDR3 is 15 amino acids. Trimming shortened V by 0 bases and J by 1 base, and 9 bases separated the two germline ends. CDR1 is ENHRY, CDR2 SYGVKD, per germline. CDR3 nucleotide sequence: TGTGCCATCAGTGAGTCCCTGGCCGCCCAAGAGACCCAGTACTTC. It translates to CAISESLAAQETQYF.

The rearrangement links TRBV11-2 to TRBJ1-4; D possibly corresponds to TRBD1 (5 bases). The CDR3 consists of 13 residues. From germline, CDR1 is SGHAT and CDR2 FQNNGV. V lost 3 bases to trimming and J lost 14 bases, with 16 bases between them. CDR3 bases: TGTGCCAGCAGCTTTGATATTCCAGGGATCCTGTTTTTT. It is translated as CASSFDIPGILFF.

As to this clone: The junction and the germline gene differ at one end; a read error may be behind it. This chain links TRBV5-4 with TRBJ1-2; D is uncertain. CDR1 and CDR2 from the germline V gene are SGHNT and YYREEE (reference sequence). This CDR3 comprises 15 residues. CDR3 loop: CASSPQSQSLAGCTF. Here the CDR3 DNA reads TGTGCCAGCAGCCCCCAGTCACAGAGCTTGGCAGGCTGCACCTTC.

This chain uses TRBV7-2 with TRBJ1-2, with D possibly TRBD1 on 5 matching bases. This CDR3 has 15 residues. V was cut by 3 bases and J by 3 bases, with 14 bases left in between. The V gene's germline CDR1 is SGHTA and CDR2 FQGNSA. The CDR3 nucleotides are TGTGCCAGCAGCTTCAGGGCAGGCGGGGACTATGGCTACACCTTC. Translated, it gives CASSFRAGGDYGYTF.

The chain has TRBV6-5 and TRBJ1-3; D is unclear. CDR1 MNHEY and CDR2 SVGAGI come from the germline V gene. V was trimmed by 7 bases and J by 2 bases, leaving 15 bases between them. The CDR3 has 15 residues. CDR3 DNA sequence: TGTGCCAGCACCTATCACAGTGGCGCTGGAAACACCATATATTTT. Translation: CASTYHSGAGNTIYF.

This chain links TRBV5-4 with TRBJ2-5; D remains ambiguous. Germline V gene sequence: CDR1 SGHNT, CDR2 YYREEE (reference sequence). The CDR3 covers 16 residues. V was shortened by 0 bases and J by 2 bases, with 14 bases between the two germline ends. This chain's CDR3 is CASSLGLLAVQETQYF. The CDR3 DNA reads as TGTGCCAGCAGCTTGGGCCTTCTCGCGGTTCAAGAGACCCAGTACTTC.

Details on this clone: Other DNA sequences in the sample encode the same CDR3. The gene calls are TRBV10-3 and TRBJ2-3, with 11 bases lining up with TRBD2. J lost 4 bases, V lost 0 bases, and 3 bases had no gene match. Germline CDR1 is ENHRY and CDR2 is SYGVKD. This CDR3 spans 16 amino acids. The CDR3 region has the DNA TGTGCCATCAGTGAGTCGCTAGCGGGAGGTCCAGATACGCAGTATTTT. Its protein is CAISESLAGGPDTQYF.

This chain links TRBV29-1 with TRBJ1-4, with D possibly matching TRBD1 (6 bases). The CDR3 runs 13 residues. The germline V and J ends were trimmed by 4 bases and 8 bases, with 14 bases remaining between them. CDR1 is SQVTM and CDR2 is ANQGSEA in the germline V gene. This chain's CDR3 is CSVALTGGEKLFF. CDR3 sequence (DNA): TGCAGCGTTGCTCTGACAGGAGGCGAAAAACTGTTTTTT.

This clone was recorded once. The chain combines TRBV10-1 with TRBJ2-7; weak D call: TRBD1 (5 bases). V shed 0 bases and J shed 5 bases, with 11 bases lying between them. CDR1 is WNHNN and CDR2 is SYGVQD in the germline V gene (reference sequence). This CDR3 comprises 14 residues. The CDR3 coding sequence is TGCGCCAGCAGTGAGTCGACAGCCCAGGACGAGCAGTACTTC. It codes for CASSESTAQDEQYF.